The clone carrying this T cell receptor beta chain was found a few times. Antigen: not known. Previously described methods and listed TCR primers were used for bulk TCR libraries. TCRdb called the PCR reads again in MiXCR, with one record for every CDR3 protein. The sample holds around 40,000 distinct CDR3 sequences, 15% to 20% seen once. It was from 20,000 to 1,000,000 sorted cells, with 10%, 30% or 50% RNA, that naive CD8 libraries came. For naive CD8 T cells, sorting used the CD8+CD4-CCR7+CD45RA+ phenotype. This sample was taken from a study of molecular identifiers for immune sequencing clone quantification. Findings and limits, study-wide: Jurkat TCR RNA that was spiked in from one cell was reportedly detectable among some 980,000 naive cells.

This CDR3 has 12 amino acids. V was pared by 3 bases and J by 2 bases, with 8 bases between. From germline, CDR1 is DFQATT and CDR2 SNEGSKA (reference sequence). This sequence originates from a human donor in good health. Some libraries in this study had Jurkat cell RNA spiked in. The V and J genes are TRBV20-1 and TRBJ2-7, with a possible D match to TRBD2 (5 bases). Material: naive CD8+ T cells from blood, with Jurkat cell RNA spiked in. Subset: FACS-sorted CD8+CD4-CCR7+CD45RA+ naive T cells. The CDR3 DNA is TGCAGTGCTAGGGACTTAACCTACGAGCAGTACTTC. This codes for CSARDLTYEQYF.